One sample yielded the 13 T cell receptor beta chains listed below, sequenced in a study of cytomegalovirus exposure and HLA in healthy donors. It was with 60 Vbeta and 13 Jbeta primers that the PCR ran. TCRdb's copy holds only in-frame clones and misses some; the assay was immunoSEQ multiplex PCR. The profile shows under 200,000 clones, about 85% of them singletons. Sequenced material: PBMCs. These receptors all stem from a middle-aged man in good health and CMV-seronegative.

The V gene is TRBV9, the J gene TRBJ2-5, with 7 bases fitting TRBD2. Trimming took 3 bases from V and 4 from J; bases not matched to a gene: 3. This CDR3 contains 13 residues. Per the germline V gene, CDR1 is SGDLS and CDR2 is YYNGEE. DNA of the CDR3: TGTGCCAGCAGCGCGGGGGGAGGAGAGACCCAGTACTTC. Encoded protein: CASSAGGGETQYF.

This rearrangement joins TRBV5-1 to TRBJ2-7; TRBD1 aligns across 7 bases. Germline CDR1 and CDR2: SGHRS and YFSETQ. Trimming took 8 bases from V and 0 from J; bases not matched to a gene: 5. This CDR3 spans 13 amino acids. The CDR3, as DNA: TGCGCCAGTACGGGACAGATCTCCTACGAGCAGTACTTC. Translation gives CASTGQISYEQYF.

This clone was counted once. The chain uses TRBV7-9 and TRBJ2-1, with 11 bases aligning to TRBD2. From germline, CDR1 is SEHNR and CDR2 FQNEAQ (reference sequence). The CDR3 contains 15 residues. V shed 2 bases, J shed 9 bases, and the junction held 6 bases outside the gene matches. DNA of the CDR3: TGTGCCAGCAGCTTATTTAGCGGGGGGGCTATTGAGCAGTTCTTC. It specifies CASSLFSGGAIEQFF.

Points on this clone: This sample also contains other DNA sequences that code for the same CDR3. The V gene is TRBV5-6, the J gene TRBJ1-1; D possibly corresponds to TRBD1 (5 bases). Germline V gene sequence: CDR1 SGHDT, CDR2 YYEEEE. The CDR3 has 14 residues. Trimming stripped 3 bases from V and 2 bases from J, with 11 bases between. The CDR3 nucleotides are TGTGCCAGCAGCTCCGCGGGGGGTAACACTGAAGCTTTCTTT. This encodes CASSSAGGNTEAFF. Looking up the rest from reference TRBV5-6 and TRBJ1-1 gives the full variable domain: DAGVTQSPTHLIKTRGQQVTLRCSPKSGHDTVSWYQQALGQGPQFIFQYYEEEERQRGNFPDRFSGHQFPNYSSELNVNALLLGDSALYLCASSSAGGNTEAFFGQGTRLTVV.

This clone was detected only a few times. CDR3 sequence reads: CASSQSQGYEQYF. The CDR3, as DNA: TGCGCCAGCAGCCAGTCCCAGGGGTACGAGCAGTACTTC. V is TRBV4-3 and J is TRBJ2-7; a weak D match, TRBD1 (6 bases). Germline V gene sequence: CDR1 LGHNA, CDR2 YSLEER. This CDR3 spans 13 amino acids. V dropped 3 bases and J dropped 4 bases, with 10 bases sitting between them.

The V call is TRBV7-6, the J call TRBJ1-2; D is perhaps TRBD1 (5 bases). This CDR3 has 12 amino acids. V was shortened by 0 bases and J by 7 bases, with 6 bases between the two germline ends. CDR1 is SGHVS and CDR2 is FNYEAQ in the germline V gene. The CDR3, as DNA: TGTGCCAGCAGCTTAGCGGGGGGTGGCTACACCTTC. Translated: CASSLAGGGYTF.

This chain joins TRBV4-3 and TRBJ2-2, with 8 bases lining up with TRBD2. CDR3 length: 15 residues. Per germline, CDR1 LGHNA and CDR2 YSLEER. V lost 4 bases and J lost 5; bases outside the gene matches: 6. The CDR3: CASSPASGGTGELFF. The CDR3 nucleotides are TGCGCCAGCAGCCCTGCCAGCGGGGGAACCGGGGAGCTGTTTTTT.

The V call is TRBV6-8, the J call TRBJ1-5, with 7 bases fitting TRBD1. V shed 2 bases and J 3 bases; nucleotides not matched to a gene: 22. CDR1 MNHGY and CDR2 SAAAGT come from the germline V gene. The CDR3 spans 21 residues. The CDR3 here is CASSYTIRVVQGSSSNQPQHF. CDR3 nucleotides: TGTGCCAGCAGTTACACGATTCGAGTAGTACAGGGGTCTTCGTCCAATCAGCCCCAGCATTTT.

This clone has only one observation. The rearrangement uses TRBV6-5 and TRBJ1-3; possible D gene TRBD1, 5 bases. Germline CDR1 and CDR2: MNHEY and SVGAGI. CDR3 length equals 14 residues. V was trimmed by 7 bases and J by 4 bases, leaving 14 bases between them. The CDR3 here is CASTSRGLGNTIYF. CDR3 in DNA: TGTGCCAGCACCTCGCGGGGCTTAGGAAACACCATATATTTT.

V is TRBV6-5 and J is TRBJ2-3, with D uncertain. Germline V CDR1 and CDR2: MNHEY, SVGAGI. CDR3 length equals 14 residues. V lost 6 bases, J lost 14 bases, and 24 bases lay in between. CDR3 sequence: CASSPDRNRPHAYF. The CDR3 DNA reads TGTGCCAGCAGCCCAGACCGAAACAGACCTCATGCGTATTTT.

A few counts support this clone. The sample holds other DNA sequences that translate to the same CDR3. V usage is TRBV7-9 and J usage is TRBJ2-7; 8 nucleotides align to TRBD1. This CDR3 spans 12 amino acids. Germline V gene data show CDR1 as SEHNR and CDR2 as FQNEAQ (reference sequence). V was clipped by 6 bases and J by 6 bases; unmatched bases: 4. Written as DNA, the CDR3 is TGTGCCAGCAGTTTCGACAGGGGCGAGCAGTACTTC. Amino acid sequence: CASSFDRGEQYF.

The chain employs TRBV30 and TRBJ1-2, with D hard to call. Trimming removed 4 bases from V and 8 bases from J, with 11 bases in between. CDR3 length: 11 residues. Per germline, CDR1 GTSNPN and CDR2 SVGIG (reference sequence). The CDR3 loop is CAWMKARGYTF. The CDR3 DNA reads TGTGCCTGGATGAAAGCAAGAGGCTACACCTTC.

V and J are TRBV7-3 and TRBJ2-4; 7 positions match TRBD1. The CDR3 is made up of 13 amino acids. CDR1 and CDR2 (germline): SGHTA, FQGTGA. Trimming took 5 bases from V and 9 from J; bases not matched to a gene: 7. CDR3 coding DNA: TGTGCCAGCAGCACAGACAGGGACAGCATTCAGTACTTC. Protein sequence: CASSTDRDSIQYF.